The clone carrying this T cell receptor beta chain was counted a few times. Here immunoSEQ multiplex PCR was the method, and the copy in TCRdb shows in-frame clones only, minus some. This table has 600,000 to 700,000 clones, roughly 72% appearing once. Looked up from germline, CDR1 is LNHDA and CDR2 is SQIVND (reference sequence). The CDR3 has 15 amino acids. The ends lost 5 bases at V and 2 bases at J; junction bases unmatched: 6. The data are from a study of shared clonotypes between healthy human individuals. The sequenced sample was memory CD4+ T cells sorted from blood. As for subset: CD45RA-negative fraction. This clonotype originated in a woman aged 25 to 39 in good health. This rearrangement joins TRBV19 to TRBJ2-3; 8 bases are a match to TRBD2. CDR3 in DNA: TGTGCCAGTAGTGTAAGCGGGAGAGCCACAGATACGCAGTATTTT. Translated, it gives CASSVSGRATDTQYF.